This passage covers 19 T cell receptor beta chains from one sample sequenced in a study of T-cell memory formation after mild COVID-19. A single record per CDR3 protein comes from TCRdb applying MiXCR to the 5' RACE reads. In the table there are about 110,000 distinct CDR3 sequences, approximately 13% of which are singletons. The sequenced sample was PBMCs or a T cell subset sorted from them (not recorded which). Source of these receptors: an adult woman who had mild COVID-19 (a few samples of this study predate the infection). Cell type and time point are not known.

In its sample, this clonotype was seen a few times. The gene calls are TRBV20-1 and TRBJ2-7; 11 bases are a match to TRBD2. The CDR3 length is 19 residues. Germline V gives CDR1 DFQATT, CDR2 SNEGSKA (reference sequence). The J segment lost 2 bases and the V segment lost 5 bases, leaving 20 bases of the junction unmatched. This chain's CDR3 is CSAVDPGTSGGGAAYEQYF. The DNA of the CDR3 is TGCAGTGCTGTTGATCCCGGGACTAGCGGAGGGGGCGCGGCCTACGAGCAGTACTTC.

This clonotype was found a few times. The gene calls are TRBV5-1 and TRBJ2-1; TRBD2 is a possible D gene (6 bases). V gave up 3 bases and J gave up 7 bases, with 20 bases separating them. Per the germline V gene, CDR1 is SGHRS and CDR2 is YFSETQ. This CDR3 region has 16 residues. CDR3 amino acids: CASSSAGRTTRNEQFF. Written as DNA, the CDR3 is TGCGCCAGCAGCTCCGCGGGACGGACTACTCGAAATGAGCAGTTCTTC.

CDR3: CASSDNMNTEAFF. CDR3 sequence (DNA): TGCGCCAGCAGCGACAACATGAACACTGAAGCTTTCTTT. The rearrangement links TRBV5-1 to TRBJ1-1, with unresolved D. This CDR3 contains 13 residues. Trimming cost V 4 bases and J 0 bases, with 7 bases left between them. The germline CDR1 and CDR2 sequences are SGHRS and YFSETQ.

This clonotype was recorded many times. This rearrangement joins TRBV4-2 to TRBJ2-3, with 7 bases fitting TRBD1. V was pared by 4 bases and J by 1 base, with 5 bases of the junction left unmatched. This CDR3 comprises 15 residues. In germline, CDR1 is LGHNA, CDR2 YNFKEQ. The CDR3 DNA is TGTGCCAGCAGCCCAAACAGGGGAGGCACAGATACGCAGTATTTT. Translated, it gives CASSPNRGGTDTQYF.

This clonotype showed up just a few times. V usage is TRBV29-1 and J usage is TRBJ2-2; no firm D call. The CDR3 is made up of 12 amino acids. Germline assignment: CDR1 SQVTM and CDR2 ANQGSEA. Trimming took off 5 bases at V and 6 bases at J, with 10 bases between the two ends. The CDR3 DNA reads as TGCAGCGTTCAAGGGCAGGCCGGGGAGCTGTTTTTT. Its protein product is CSVQGQAGELFF.

This clonotype has more than one count but fewer than ten. The genes are TRBV12-3 or TRBV12-4 and TRBJ2-1; unclear D gene. V lost 5 bases and J 5 bases, leaving 10 bases between the germline ends. The CDR3 totals 13 residues. CDR3 sequence reads: CASSLKVDNEQFF. The CDR3 nucleotides are TGTGCCAGCAGTCTCAAAGTCGACAATGAGCAGTTCTTC.

The chain is built from TRBV10-3 and TRBJ2-7; 8 nucleotides agree with TRBD2. The CDR3 extends over 14 amino acids. The J segment lost 0 bases and the V segment lost 10 bases, leaving 8 bases of the junction unmatched. Germline assignment: CDR1 ENHRY and CDR2 SYGVKD. The CDR3 sequence is CATVVTSGSYEQYF. The CDR3, as DNA: TGTGCCACCGTCGTCACTAGCGGCTCCTACGAGCAGTACTTC.

The sample holds a few counts of this clonotype. The V and J genes are TRBV20-1 and TRBJ2-1; tentatively, D is TRBD2 (5 bases). The CDR3 has 12 residues. Germline CDR1 reads DFQATT; CDR2 reads SNEGSKA (reference sequence). V was trimmed by 5 bases and J by 7 bases, leaving 12 bases between them. CDR3: CSAQLRENEQFF. The DNA of the CDR3 is TGCAGTGCTCAATTGAGGGAAAATGAGCAGTTCTTC.

This clonotype was seen more than once but under ten times. CDR3 amino acids: CATSRDRWGADEQFF. CDR3 bases: TGTGCCACCAGCAGAGATCGTTGGGGGGCGGATGAGCAGTTCTTC. V and J are TRBV15 and TRBJ2-1; TRBD1 or TRBD2 may be the D gene (6 bases each). Germline loops: CDR1 LNHNV, CDR2 YYDKDF (reference sequence). The CDR3 spans 15 residues. Trimming stripped 0 bases from V and 8 bases from J, with 14 bases between.

The CDR3 DNA sequence: TGTGCCAGCCACGGGACAGGGGTAAAATACTATGGCTACACCTTC. Translated: CASHGTGVKYYGYTF. This sequence joins TRBV2 and TRBJ1-2, with 10 bases identical to TRBD1. This CDR3 has 15 amino acids. Germline CDR1 and CDR2: SNHLY and FYNNEI. The trim removed 8 bases at V and 3 bases at J, leaving 9 bases unmatched.

This clonotype was counted between two and nine times. This chain uses TRBV24-1 with TRBJ2-1; perhaps TRBD2 as D (7 bases). V was pared by 3 bases and J by 4 bases, with 21 bases between. CDR1 KGHDR and CDR2 SFDVKD come from the germline V gene. This CDR3 contains 18 residues. CDR3 sequence: CATSDRWGGGSVYNEQFF. CDR3 sequence (DNA): TGTGCCACCAGTGATAGGTGGGGGGGCGGGAGTGTATACAATGAGCAGTTCTTC.

The chain recombines TRBV30 with TRBJ2-1, with D perhaps matching TRBD1 (5 bases). The germline V and J ends were trimmed by 1 base and 15 bases, with 13 bases remaining between them. CDR1 GTSNPN and CDR2 SVGIG come from the germline V gene (reference sequence). The CDR3 has 11 amino acids. In DNA form, the CDR3 reads TGTGCCTGGAGTGCCGGACACCTTTCGTTCTTC. It is translated as CAWSAGHLSFF.

This clonotype was picked up a small number of times. The chain joins TRBV7-9 to TRBJ1-2, with D uncertain. The germline V gene encodes CDR1 SEHNR and CDR2 FQNEAQ (reference sequence). This CDR3 contains 12 residues. The ends were cut back, 2 bases at V and 5 bases at J, with 6 bases in the middle. The CDR3 is CASSLKGYGYTF. CDR3 nucleotides: TGTGCCAGCAGCTTAAAGGGATATGGCTACACCTTC.

The rearrangement uses TRBV3-1 and TRBJ1-2, with D possibly TRBD1 on 6 matching bases. Trimming pared 1 base from V and 3 bases from J, leaving 15 bases between. The CDR3 length is 16 residues. Germline CDR1 LGHDT, CDR2 YNNKEL (reference sequence). CDR3 amino acids: CASSQAFPGEDYGYTF. In DNA, the CDR3 is TGTGCCAGCAGCCAAGCTTTTCCAGGGGAGGACTATGGCTACACCTTC.

DNA for the CDR3: TGTGCCAGCAGCTTGGAACCTAGCCTAGGGGAGCTGTTTTTT. Protein sequence: CASSLEPSLGELFF. The chain is built from TRBV7-6 and TRBJ2-2; D perhaps matches TRBD2 (5 bases). The germline V gene encodes CDR1 SGHVS and CDR2 FNYEAQ. V shed 3 bases and J shed 8 bases, with 13 bases lying between them. This CDR3 is 14 amino acids long.

The chain has TRBV12-3 or TRBV12-4 and TRBJ2-3; 11 bases are shared with TRBD1. The J segment lost 2 bases and the V segment lost 5 bases, leaving 6 bases of the junction unmatched. The CDR3 runs to 16 residues. CDR3 sequence: CASSPGDRGITDTQYF. The CDR3 nucleotides are TGTGCCAGCAGTCCAGGGGACAGGGGGATCACAGATACGCAGTATTTT.

This clonotype was detected only a few times. This chain uses TRBV10-3 with TRBJ1-5; no reliable D call. CDR1 ENHRY and CDR2 SYGVKD come from the germline V gene. V lost 10 bases to trimming and J lost 3 bases, with 19 bases between them. The CDR3 consists of 15 residues. CDR3: CATNPEGAFNQPQHF. The CDR3 DNA is TGTGCCACAAACCCTGAGGGAGCCTTCAATCAGCCCCAGCATTTT.

The genes are TRBV20-1 and TRBJ2-7; 9 nucleotides align to TRBD1. The CDR3 runs to 14 residues. After removal of 4 bases from V and 3 bases from J, the junction contained 7 bases not matched to a gene. Germline V gene sequence: CDR1 DFQATT, CDR2 SNEGSKA (reference sequence). The CDR3 reads CSAKGRDRVYEQYF. The CDR3 DNA reads as TGCAGTGCTAAGGGCCGGGACAGGGTCTACGAGCAGTACTTC.

The genes are TRBV20-1 and TRBJ2-3; 9 positions agree with TRBD2. Germline V gene sequence: CDR1 DFQATT, CDR2 SNEGSKA (reference sequence). The CDR3 length is 14 residues. V was clipped by 3 bases and J by 2 bases; unmatched bases: 3. The CDR3 nucleotides read TGCAGTGCTAGGAGCGGGGGGCCCACAGATACGCAGTATTTT. This sequence encodes CSARSGGPTDTQYF.